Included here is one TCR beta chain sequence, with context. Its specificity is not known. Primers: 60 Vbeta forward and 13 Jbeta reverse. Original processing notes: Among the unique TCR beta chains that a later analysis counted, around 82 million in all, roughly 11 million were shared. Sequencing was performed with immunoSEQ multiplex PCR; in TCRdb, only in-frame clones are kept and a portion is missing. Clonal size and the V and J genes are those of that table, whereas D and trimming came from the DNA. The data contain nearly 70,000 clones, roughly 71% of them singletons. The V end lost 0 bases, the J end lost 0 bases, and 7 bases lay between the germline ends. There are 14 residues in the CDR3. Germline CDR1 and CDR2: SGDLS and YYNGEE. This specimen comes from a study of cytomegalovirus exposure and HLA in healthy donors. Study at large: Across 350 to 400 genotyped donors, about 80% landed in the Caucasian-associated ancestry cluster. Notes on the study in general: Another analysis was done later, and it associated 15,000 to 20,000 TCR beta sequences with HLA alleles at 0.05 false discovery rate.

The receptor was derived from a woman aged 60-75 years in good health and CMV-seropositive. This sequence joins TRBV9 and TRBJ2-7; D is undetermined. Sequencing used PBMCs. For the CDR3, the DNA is TGTGCCAGCAGCGTAGGCCCGGGCTCCTACGAGCAGTACTTC. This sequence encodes CASSVGPGSYEQYF.